This TCR beta chain is from a study of cytomegalovirus exposure and HLA in healthy donors. Study outcomes and limitations: In vitro confirmation showed a few CMV-associated chains to be CMV antigen specific. For most TCR sequences rarity was the rule, although some public TCRs occurred in many donors.

About this clone: The antigen is undetermined.

Samples came from healthy bone marrow donors. Germline CDR1 GTSNPN, CDR2 SVGIG (reference sequence). CDR3 size: 14 residues. The V end lost 1 base, the J end lost 0 bases, and 9 bases lay between the germline ends. With 60 Vbeta and 13 Jbeta primers, the PCR was carried out. The assay was immunoSEQ multiplex PCR, and TCRdb's table has in-frame clones only and misses some. The sample has over 85,000 clones; about four fifths are singletons. Sequencing was performed on PBMCs. V gene TRBV30 combines with J gene TRBJ1-2; D may be TRBD1 (5 bases). The source of this sequence is a woman aged 40 to 50 in good health and CMV-seronegative. The DNA of the CDR3 is TGTGCCTGGAGTGCAGGGATAGCTAACTATGGCTACACCTTC. Translated, it gives CAWSAGIANYGYTF.